This TCR beta chain was identified in a study of T cell repertoires in cytomegalovirus infection. As to this clonotype: Its specificity is not known.

In TCRdb, the reads were re-called with MiXCR into one record per CDR3 protein. The repertoire holds 830,000 or so distinct CDR3 sequences, with 30% to 35% as singletons. There are 13 residues in the CDR3. Germline loops: CDR1 SEHNR, CDR2 FQNEAQ (reference sequence). Germline trimming cut 6 bases from V and 4 bases from J; bases unmatched to any gene: 5. The starting material was cultured CD8+ T cells from PBMCs, obtained from culture after CMV antigen stimulation. The clonotype comes from a human donor in good health (CMV status not recorded). Some clones in this sample may be carry-over from other donors' samples. This sequence joins TRBV7-9 and TRBJ2-5; 7 bases fit TRBD1. CDR3 in amino acids: CASRLTGRETQYF. CDR3 DNA: TGTGCCAGCAGGTTGACAGGGAGAGAGACCCAGTACTTC.